These T cell receptor beta chains were read from a single sample in a study of beta chain features in type 1 diabetes. The protocol was immunoSEQ multiplex PCR, while the TCRdb copy is restricted to in-frame clones and leaves out a portion. The table lists 300,000 or so clones, roughly 8% of them singletons. The material sequenced was central memory CD4+ T cells from blood. The receptors shown here come from a young woman in good health. Both conserved end residues are part of each CDR3. A clone size is listed for some rows: how often the clone was seen (once, few, many), or a class if it is expanded.

cdr3_aa: CASSQDTAGTLVSYEQYF
clone_size: .
v_call: TRBV4-2
j_call: TRBJ2-7

cdr3_aa: CASSLQGAYGYTF
clone_size: few
v_call: TRBV6-5
j_call: TRBJ1-2

cdr3_aa: CASSFRSNQPQHF
clone_size: .
v_call: TRBV27
j_call: TRBJ1-5

cdr3_aa: CASRSSFTYNEQFF
clone_size: few
v_call: TRBV13
j_call: TRBJ2-1

cdr3_aa: CASSVVGTGGGNEQFF
clone_size: few
v_call: TRBV9
j_call: TRBJ2-1

cdr3_aa: CASSLGTGDYGYTF
clone_size: .
v_call: TRBV5-4
j_call: TRBJ1-2

cdr3_aa: CASSPTRTGLFGYTF
clone_size: .
v_call: TRBV2
j_call: TRBJ1-2

cdr3_aa: CAIRPGQGESSGNTIYF
clone_size: few
v_call: TRBV10-3
j_call: TRBJ1-3

cdr3_aa: CASAPRANNEQFF
clone_size: few
v_call: TRBV18
j_call: TRBJ2-1

cdr3_aa: CASSKSISSGANVLTF
clone_size: .
v_call: TRBV18
j_call: TRBJ2-6

cdr3_aa: CASRSKTQYF
clone_size: .
v_call: TRBV2
j_call: TRBJ2-5

cdr3_aa: CASSEDLYLYF
clone_size: few
v_call: TRBV2
j_call: TRBJ1-3

cdr3_aa: CSVAQNYEQYF
clone_size: few
v_call: TRBV29-1
j_call: TRBJ2-7

cdr3_aa: CASQVSLSVINEQFF
clone_size: .
v_call: TRBV4-2
j_call: TRBJ2-1

cdr3_aa: CASSRDILQETQYF
clone_size: many
v_call: TRBV5-6
j_call: TRBJ2-5

cdr3_aa: CASRPVLGQGGQPQHF
clone_size: few
v_call: TRBV27
j_call: TRBJ1-5

cdr3_aa: CASEAGGTDTQYF
clone_size: few
v_call: TRBV19
j_call: TRBJ2-3

cdr3_aa: CASSLGTDDDEKLFF
clone_size: many
v_call: TRBV5-6
j_call: TRBJ1-4

cdr3_aa: CASSPGGINTEAFF
clone_size: few
v_call: TRBV28
j_call: TRBJ1-1

cdr3_aa: CASSLRFGETQYF
clone_size: few
v_call: TRBV7-2
j_call: TRBJ2-5

cdr3_aa: CASLGTGGQTQYF
clone_size: few
v_call: TRBV7-9
j_call: TRBJ2-5

cdr3_aa: CASSLALLGLSTDTQYF
clone_size: many
v_call: TRBV7-2
j_call: TRBJ2-3

cdr3_aa: CASSPMAGGFTYEQYF
clone_size: few
v_call: TRBV18
j_call: TRBJ2-7

cdr3_aa: CASSGSTSGRAVQETQYF
clone_size: few
v_call: TRBV10-1
j_call: TRBJ2-5

cdr3_aa: CASSQERHSYEQYF
clone_size: few
v_call: TRBV4-2
j_call: TRBJ2-7

cdr3_aa: CASSQDRVYTEAFF
clone_size: few
v_call: TRBV10-2
j_call: TRBJ1-1

cdr3_aa: CASSQGVATSTDTQYF
clone_size: many
v_call: TRBV4-2
j_call: TRBJ2-3

cdr3_aa: CASTPGTHSGNTIYF
clone_size: .
v_call: TRBV7-6
j_call: TRBJ1-3

cdr3_aa: CASGGWGGDYGYTF
clone_size: .
v_call: TRBV28
j_call: TRBJ1-2

cdr3_aa: CASSRETGGFAYEQYF
clone_size: .
v_call: TRBV4-3
j_call: TRBJ2-7

cdr3_aa: CASSLLPGFDEKLFF
clone_size: .
v_call: TRBV7-2
j_call: TRBJ1-4